The source of this T cell receptor (beta chain) is a study of graft-versus-host responses after intestinal transplantation. About the study: Each recipient received anti-thymocyte globulin induction, then tacrolimus and steroids for 3 to 4 years.

Researchers placed roughly 200,000 CFSE-labeled responder cells in culture with roughly 200,000 irradiated, violet-dye-labeled stimulator cells. Study-level points and caveats: There was an association between peak levels of circulating GvH clones and early post-transplant HvG declines. Subjects displaying graft-donor T cell macrochimerism possessed elevated graft-versus-host to host-versus-graft clonal ratios inside allografts.

CDR3 length: 13 residues. Germline CDR1 is GTSNPN and CDR2 is SVGIG (reference sequence). Germline trimming cut 3 bases from V and 2 bases from J; bases unmatched to any gene: 3. Measured with immunoSEQ multiplex PCR; TCRdb has only the in-frame clones, and not every one. Among roughly 14,000 clones listed, 30% to 40% were seen once. The sequencing used alloreactive CD8+ T cells from a mixed lymphocyte reaction culture, collected before intestinal transplant. The sample's subset: CFSE-low proliferating T cells sorted from approximately 6-day pre-transplant mixed lymphocyte reaction (GvH or HvG direction). This TCR came from a human patient who received an intestinal transplant. V gene TRBV30 combines with J gene TRBJ1-1; TRBD1 matches at 7 bases. The CDR3 region is CAWRGQPNTEAFF. The CDR3 nucleotides are TGTGCCTGGAGGGGACAGCCAAACACTGAAGCTTTCTTT.